This section outlines one T cell receptor beta chain sequence together with its context. This specimen belongs to a study of blood T cell repertoires in COVID-19. For the study at large: COVID-19 samples collected from the United States, Italy and Spain covered acute and convalescent phases. Nucleic acid was either cDNA or gDNA, and it came from T cells, B-cell-depleted T cells, or PBMCs.

In the authors' workflow: Scientists estimated how many nucleated cells there were by amplifying reference gene primers. Sequencing was performed with immunoSEQ multiplex PCR; in TCRdb, only in-frame clones are kept and a portion is missing. The DNA was the basis for D and trimming; V, J and clone size are from that table. The sample includes 300,000 or so clones, 70% to 90% of them seen just once. Per the germline V gene, CDR1 is SGHTA and CDR2 is FQGNSA. This CDR3 spans 13 amino acids. Trimming took 6 bases from V and 6 from J, leaving 14 bases between them. The chain is built from TRBV7-2 and TRBJ1-2; tentative D call: TRBD1 (6 bases). The material sequenced was peripheral blood. The sequence was collected from a man aged 18 to 29 who had recovered from COVID-19. CDR3 amino acids: CASSPRTVDGYTF. In nucleotides, the CDR3 is TGTGCCAGCAGTCCCCGGACAGTAGATGGCTACACCTTC.